The 20 T cell receptor beta chains presented below share a single source sample, sequenced in a study of T cell responses to AZD1222 COVID-19 vaccine. Some clones are missing from TCRdb's copy, which holds only in-frame ones; the method was immunoSEQ multiplex PCR. The table records roughly 95,000 clones, about 94% of them present only once. Source: peripheral blood, taken 28 days after the second AZD1222 dose. Source of these receptors: an adult who received the AZD1222 COVID-19 vaccine.

This chain links TRBV7-2 with TRBJ2-2; a weak D match, TRBD1 (5 bases). The CDR3 extends over 17 amino acids. The germline V gene has CDR1 SGHTA and CDR2 FQGNSA. Trimming removed 6 bases from V and 6 bases from J, with 23 bases in between. The CDR3: CASSLPNTARVPGELFF. The CDR3 coding sequence is TGTGCCAGCAGTCTCCCCAATACGGCCAGGGTCCCCGGGGAGCTGTTTTTT.

The chain has TRBV4-1 and TRBJ2-7; TRBD2 is a possible D gene (5 bases). Germline CDR1 MGHRA, CDR2 YSYEKL. Between the trimmed V and J ends, which lost 0 bases and 5 bases, there was a span of 17 bases. The CDR3 sequence is 16 residues long. This CDR3 is CASSQDAFPGWDEQYF. In nucleotides, the CDR3 is TGCGCCAGCAGCCAAGATGCTTTCCCGGGGTGGGACGAGCAGTACTTC.

The CDR3, as DNA: TGTGCCAGCAGCCTTAGCGGGGCCCGTTACAATGAGCAGTTCTTC. It is translated as CASSLSGARYNEQFF. The chain combines TRBV7-6 with TRBJ2-1; 8 bases align to TRBD2. The CDR3 extends over 15 amino acids. Germline V gene lookup returns CDR1 SGHVS and CDR2 FNYEAQ. After removal of 5 bases from V and 4 bases from J, the junction contained 7 bases not matched to a gene.

The gene calls are TRBV12-3 or TRBV12-4 and TRBJ1-2; D ambiguous. This CDR3 is built from 13 residues. Trimming stripped 8 bases from V and 2 bases from J, with 12 bases between. The CDR3 DNA is TGTGCCAGCCGGGAGGGATTGAACTATGGCTACACCTTC. Protein: CASREGLNYGYTF.

This clone is a singleton in its sample. The chain recombines TRBV7-9 with TRBJ1-1; no reliable D call. Trimming took 2 bases from V and 2 from J, leaving 0 bases between them. The CDR3 has 11 amino acids. Germline CDR1 is SEHNR and CDR2 is FQNEAQ (reference sequence). The CDR3 DNA is TGTGCCAGCAGCTTAAACACTGAAGCTTTCTTT. It is translated as CASSLNTEAFF.

The rearrangement links TRBV14 to TRBJ1-4; no definite D call. The CDR3 extends over 15 amino acids. Trimming shortened V by 1 base and J by 4 bases, and 10 bases separated the two germline ends. The V gene's germline CDR1 is SGHDN and CDR2 FVKESK. In DNA form, the CDR3 reads TGTGCCAGCAGCCAAGGTTGGAGCCTTAATGAAAAACTGTTTTTT. This encodes CASSQGWSLNEKLFF.

This rearrangement joins TRBV6-5 to TRBJ2-5; D gene ambiguous. This CDR3 region has 12 residues. Germline CDR1 MNHEY, CDR2 SVGAGI. V gave up 6 bases and J gave up 5 bases, with 10 bases separating them. This CDR3 is CASRALHETQYF. The CDR3 DNA reads as TGTGCCAGCAGGGCCCTCCATGAGACCCAGTACTTC.

The rearrangement links TRBV6-2 or TRBV6-3 to TRBJ1-5; D is uncertain. V was shortened by 3 bases and J by 3 bases, with 3 bases between the two germline ends. The germline V gene has CDR1 MNHEY and CDR2 SVGEGT. CDR3 size: 12 residues. As DNA, the CDR3 is TGTGCCAGCAGTTATTACAATCAGCCCCAGCATTTT. It translates to CASSYYNQPQHF.

The V call is TRBV5-4, the J call TRBJ2-2, with 16 nucleotides matching TRBD2. With V trimmed by 3 bases and J by 4 bases, 9 bases remained unmatched. Looked up from germline, CDR1 is SGHNT and CDR2 is YYREEE (reference sequence). This CDR3 comprises 19 residues. The CDR3 reads CASSYGGLAGGPSTGELFF. CDR3 DNA: TGTGCCAGCAGCTATGGGGGACTAGCGGGGGGGCCGAGCACCGGGGAGCTGTTTTTT.

The chain links TRBV19 to TRBJ1-5; no firm D call. The CDR3 has 14 amino acids. Germline loops: CDR1 LNHDA, CDR2 SQIVND (reference sequence). Trimming removed 4 bases from V and 5 bases from J, with 12 bases in between. The CDR3 DNA reads TGTGCCAGTAGTAGCTGGTCGAAAGATCAGCCCCAGCATTTT. This codes for CASSSWSKDQPQHF.

This chain connects TRBV19 to TRBJ2-5; tentatively, D is TRBD1 (7 bases). V was trimmed by 6 bases and J by 0 bases, leaving 11 bases between them. The CDR3 consists of 14 residues. Looked up from germline, CDR1 is LNHDA and CDR2 is SQIVND (reference sequence). CDR3 loop: CASSTGDYQETQYF. The CDR3 nucleotides read TGTGCCAGTAGCACAGGGGACTACCAAGAGACCCAGTACTTC. Full variable domain (outside the CDR3, taken from reference TRBV19 and TRBJ2-5): DGGITQSPKYLFRKEGQNVTLSCEQNLNHDAMYWYRQDPGQGLRLIYYSQIVNDFQKGDIAEGYSVSREKKESFPLTVTSAQKNPTAFYLCASSTGDYQETQYFGPGTRLLVL.

The chain couples TRBV7-6 to TRBJ2-2; the match to TRBD1 covers 9 bases. V shed 5 bases, J shed 4 bases, and the junction held 5 bases outside the gene matches. The CDR3 extends over 15 amino acids. Germline V CDR1 and CDR2: SGHVS, FNYEAQ. CDR3 in amino acids: CASSSGTGLTGELFF. In DNA, the CDR3 is TGTGCCAGCAGCAGCGGGACAGGGCTCACCGGGGAGCTGTTTTTT.

The chain combines TRBV10-3 with TRBJ1-1; D not resolved. The CDR3 sequence is 14 residues long. The V end lost 4 bases, the J end lost 1 base, and 10 bases lay between the germline ends. Germline V lookup: CDR1 ENHRY, CDR2 SYGVKD. CDR3 bases: TGTGCCATCAGTGTTAACAGTCAGAACACTGAAGCTTTCTTT. As protein: CAISVNSQNTEAFF.

V and J are TRBV7-2 and TRBJ2-7; 7 positions match TRBD1. The CDR3 is 16 amino acids. Germline V lookup: CDR1 SGHTA, CDR2 FQGNSA. J was trimmed by 5 bases and V by 1 base; bases with no gene match: 11. The CDR3 region has the DNA TGTGCCAGCAGCTTAGTAGGCCCCGGGACAGAAAACGAGCAGTACTTC. It codes for CASSLVGPGTENEQYF.

The chain recombines TRBV5-5 with TRBJ2-1; 8 bases match TRBD2. The germline V gene encodes CDR1 SGHKS and CDR2 YYEKEE (reference sequence). V gave up 0 bases and J gave up 2 bases; unmatched junction bases: 1. The CDR3 totals 15 residues. As DNA, the CDR3 is TGTGCCAGCAGCTTGGAGGGACTAGCCTACAATGAGCAGTTCTTC. Translating it yields CASSLEGLAYNEQFF.

The CDR3 region is CASSLLGRGKYEQYF. DNA for the CDR3: TGCGCCAGCAGCTTGCTGGGCAGGGGGAAATACGAGCAGTACTTC. This chain links TRBV5-1 with TRBJ2-7; 7 bases are shared with TRBD1. The CDR3 spans 15 residues. Trimming at V came to 1 base and at J to 4 bases, leaving 8 bases not matched to a gene. Germline CDR1 reads SGHRS; CDR2 reads YFSETQ.

The chain joins TRBV30 to TRBJ2-7; 11 bases line up with TRBD1. With V trimmed by 5 bases and J by 0 bases, 3 bases remained unmatched. Germline CDR1 reads GTSNPN; CDR2 reads SVGIG (reference sequence). The CDR3 totals 14 residues. CDR3 bases: TGTGCCTGGGGGGACAGGGGGATCTCCTACGAGCAGTACTTC. It codes for CAWGDRGISYEQYF.

This chain joins TRBV28 and TRBJ1-1; a possible D gene is TRBD1 (6 bases). Germline V gives CDR1 MDHEN, CDR2 SYDVKM. With 6 bases removed from V and 6 bases from J, the gap between germline ends came to 17 bases. CDR3 length: 14 amino acids. CDR3 protein: CASSNYRTAAEAFF. CDR3 sequence (DNA): TGTGCCAGCAGCAACTACCGGACAGCAGCTGAAGCTTTCTTT.

V usage is TRBV25-1 and J usage is TRBJ1-1, with D possibly matching TRBD1 (5 bases). CDR1 is MGHDK and CDR2 is SYGVNS in the germline V gene. The CDR3 is 18 amino acids. V gave up 2 bases and J gave up 6 bases, with 25 bases separating them. In DNA, the CDR3 is TGTGCCAGCAGTGAACTTCCCGGGGCAGCTCGGAACCCACCTGAAGCTTTCTTT. This codes for CASSELPGAARNPPEAFF.

The rearrangement joins TRBV29-1 to TRBJ1-1, with TRBD1 matching over 9 bases. The germline CDR1 and CDR2 sequences are SQVTM and ANQGSEA. The CDR3 runs 13 residues. V shed 6 bases, J shed 1 base, and the junction held 3 bases outside the gene matches. The CDR3 sequence is CSVEDRGNTEAFF. The CDR3 region has the DNA TGCAGCGTCGAGGACAGGGGGAACACTGAAGCTTTCTTT.